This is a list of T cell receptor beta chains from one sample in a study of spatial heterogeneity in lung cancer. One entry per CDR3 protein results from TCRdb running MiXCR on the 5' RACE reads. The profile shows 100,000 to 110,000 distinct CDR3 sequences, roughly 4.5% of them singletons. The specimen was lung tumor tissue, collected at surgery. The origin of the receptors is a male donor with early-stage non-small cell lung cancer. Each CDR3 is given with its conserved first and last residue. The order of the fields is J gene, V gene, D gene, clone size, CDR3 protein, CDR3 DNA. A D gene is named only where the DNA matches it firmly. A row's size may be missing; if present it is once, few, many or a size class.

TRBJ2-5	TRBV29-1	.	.	CSVETSRGETQYF	TGCAGCGTTGAAACGAGCAGGGGAGAGACCCAGTACTTC
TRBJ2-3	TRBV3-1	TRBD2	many	CASSTTSGRLSGTDTQYF	TGTGCCAGCAGCACGACTAGCGGTAGGCTGAGCGGCACAGATACGCAGTATTTT
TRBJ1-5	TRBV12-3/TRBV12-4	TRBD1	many	CASSPGTGPLSQHF	TGTGCCAGCAGTCCGGGGACAGGGCCCCTGTCCCAGCATTTT
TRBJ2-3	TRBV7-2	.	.	CASSLVSDTQYF	TGTGCCAGCAGCTTAGTATCCGATACGCAGTATTTT
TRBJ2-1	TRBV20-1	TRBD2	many	CSATDSGGYNEQFF	TGCAGTGCCACGGATAGCGGGGGATACAATGAGCAGTTCTTC
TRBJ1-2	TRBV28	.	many	CASTSTTDYGYTF	TGTGCCAGCACCTCGACCACAGACTATGGCTACACCTTC
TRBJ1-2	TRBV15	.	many	CATQLGWAGITNYGYTF	TGTGCCACCCAACTAGGCTGGGCAGGAATAACCAACTATGGCTACACCTTC
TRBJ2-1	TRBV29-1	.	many	CSVDQGGYYNNEQFF	TGCAGCGTGGACCAAGGGGGATACTACAACAATGAGCAGTTCTTC
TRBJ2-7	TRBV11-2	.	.	CASSFGLGDLTYEQYF	TGTGCCAGCAGCTTCGGTTTGGGAGACCTTACTTACGAGCAGTACTTC
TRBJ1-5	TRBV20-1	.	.	CSATTGSGPQHF	TGCAGTGCTACGACAGGTTCCGGGCCCCAGCATTTT
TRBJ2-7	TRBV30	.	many	CAWSASSEQYF	TGTGCCTGGAGTGCCAGTTCCGAGCAGTACTTC
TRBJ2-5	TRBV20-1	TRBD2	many	CSAAGLAGYETQYF	TGCAGTGCAGCGGGACTAGCGGGATATGAGACCCAGTACTTC
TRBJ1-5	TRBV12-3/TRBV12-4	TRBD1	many	CASSLGTGVNQPQHF	TGTGCCAGCAGTTTAGGGACAGGGGTGAATCAGCCCCAGCATTTT
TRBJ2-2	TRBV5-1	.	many	CASRVIQGNTGELFF	TGCGCCAGCAGGGTGATACAGGGGAACACCGGGGAGCTGTTTTTT
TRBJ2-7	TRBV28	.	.	CARGPTGFSYEQYF	TGTGCCAGAGGACCGACAGGCTTCTCCTACGAGCAGTACTTC
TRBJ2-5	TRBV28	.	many	CASGESQETQYF	TGTGCCAGCGGGGAGTCACAAGAGACCCAGTACTTC
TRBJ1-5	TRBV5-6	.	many	CASSSSEYSNQPQHF	TGTGCCAGCAGCTCCAGTGAATATAGCAATCAGCCCCAGCATTTT
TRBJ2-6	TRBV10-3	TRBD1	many	CAISNRQGSSGANVLTF	TGTGCCATCAGTAATAGACAGGGCAGCTCTGGGGCCAACGTCCTGACTTTC
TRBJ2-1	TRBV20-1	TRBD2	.	CSASPLADSYNEQFF	TGCAGTGCTAGCCCCCTAGCGGACTCCTACAATGAGCAGTTCTTC
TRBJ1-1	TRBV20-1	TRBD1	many	CSARTGGLYTEAFF	TGCAGTGCACGGACAGGGGGCTTATACACTGAAGCTTTCTTT
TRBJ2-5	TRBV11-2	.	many	CASSLGGSNQETQYF	TGTGCCAGCAGCTTAGGAGGCTCCAACCAAGAGACCCAGTACTTC
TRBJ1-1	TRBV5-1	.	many	CASSLVPGTEAFF	TGCGCCAGCAGCTTGGTGCCAGGTACTGAAGCTTTCTTT
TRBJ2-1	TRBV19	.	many	CASSIDRGEIGNEQFF	TGTGCCAGTAGTATAGATCGCGGGGAAATTGGCAATGAGCAGTTCTTC
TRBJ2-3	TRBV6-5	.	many	CASSYSAGAAKDTQYF	TGTGCCAGCAGTTACTCAGCAGGGGCCGCGAAAGATACGCAGTATTTT
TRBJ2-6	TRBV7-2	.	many	CASSLSTSGANVLTF	TGTGCCAGCAGCTTAAGCACCTCTGGGGCCAACGTCCTGACTTTC
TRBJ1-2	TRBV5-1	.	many	CASSLEVGTSDYGYTF	TGCGCCAGCAGCTTGGAGGTCGGGACATCGGACTATGGCTACACCTTC
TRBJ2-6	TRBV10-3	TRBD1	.	CAIKPGTGLSGANVLTF	TGTGCCATCAAGCCCGGGACAGGGCTTTCTGGGGCCAACGTCCTGACTTTC
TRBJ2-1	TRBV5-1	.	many	CASSPPSAEQFF	TGCGCCAGCAGCCCCCCTAGCGCCGAGCAGTTCTTC
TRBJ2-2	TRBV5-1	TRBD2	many	CASSFIAGGGTGELFF	TGCGCCAGCAGCTTCATAGCGGGAGGTGGAACCGGGGAGCTGTTTTTT
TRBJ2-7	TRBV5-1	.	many	CASSGGLRSYSAYEQYF	TGCGCCAGCAGCGGCGGACTGAGATCTTATAGCGCCTACGAGCAGTACTTC
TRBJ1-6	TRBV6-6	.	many	CASSSRTFPSSPLHF	TGTGCCAGCAGTTCCCGGACCTTTCCCAGTTCACCCCTCCACTTT
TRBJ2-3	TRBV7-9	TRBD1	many	CASSLGGADTQYF	TGTGCCAGCAGTTTAGGGGGCGCAGATACGCAGTATTTT
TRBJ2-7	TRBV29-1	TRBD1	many	CSVTRGLEQYF	TGCAGCGTAACCAGGGGGCTCGAGCAGTACTTC
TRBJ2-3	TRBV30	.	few	CAWNIADTQYF	TGTGCCTGGAATATCGCAGATACGCAGTATTTT
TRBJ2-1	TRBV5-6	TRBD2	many	CASSYGTSGNEQFF	TGTGCCAGCAGCTACGGGACTAGCGGCAATGAGCAGTTCTTC
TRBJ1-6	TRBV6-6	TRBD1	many	CASSLGQGKSSYNSPLHF	TGTGCCAGCAGCCTGGGACAGGGGAAAAGTTCCTATAATTCACCCCTCCACTTT
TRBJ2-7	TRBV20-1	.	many	CSAPDGSYEQYF	TGCAGTGCTCCGGACGGCTCCTACGAGCAGTACTTC
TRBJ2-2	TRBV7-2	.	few	CASSFYAGELFF	TGTGCCAGCAGCTTTTATGCCGGGGAGCTGTTTTTT
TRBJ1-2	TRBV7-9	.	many	CASRKSTGVGVYGYTF	TGTGCCAGCAGAAAAAGCACAGGAGTAGGGGTCTATGGCTACACCTTC
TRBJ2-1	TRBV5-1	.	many	CASRAGTVSYNEQFF	TGCGCCAGCAGGGCCGGGACCGTCTCCTACAATGAGCAGTTCTTC
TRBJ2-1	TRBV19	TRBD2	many	CASSPAGLWDDEQFF	TGTGCCAGTAGCCCAGCGGGACTATGGGACGATGAGCAGTTCTTC
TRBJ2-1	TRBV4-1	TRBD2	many	CASSQDRGSSNEQFF	TGCGCCAGCAGCCAAGATCGCGGGAGCTCGAATGAGCAGTTCTTC
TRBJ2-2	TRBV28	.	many	CASSSGQRLAGELFF	TGTGCCAGCAGCTCTGGACAGAGATTGGCCGGGGAGCTGTTTTTT
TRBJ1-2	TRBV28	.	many	CASSLYQNARYTF	TGTGCCAGCAGTTTGTATCAGAATGCCCGCTACACCTTC
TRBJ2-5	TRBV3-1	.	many	CASSRDGYSETQYF	TGTGCCAGCAGCCGAGACGGATATTCTGAGACCCAGTACTTC
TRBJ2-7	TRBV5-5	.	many	CASSLSGISYEQYF	TGTGCCAGCAGCCTCTCCGGGATTTCCTACGAGCAGTACTTC